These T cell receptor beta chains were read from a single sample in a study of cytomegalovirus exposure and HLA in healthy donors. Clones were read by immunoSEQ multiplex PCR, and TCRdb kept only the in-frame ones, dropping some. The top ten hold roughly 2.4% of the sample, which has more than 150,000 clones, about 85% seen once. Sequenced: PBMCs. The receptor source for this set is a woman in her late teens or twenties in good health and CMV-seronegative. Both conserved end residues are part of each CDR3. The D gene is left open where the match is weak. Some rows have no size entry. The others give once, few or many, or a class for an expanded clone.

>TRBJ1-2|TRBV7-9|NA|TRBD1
CASSPAGQGSGGYTF
TGTGCCAGCAGCCCCGCGGGACAGGGGTCTGGTGGCTACACCTTC
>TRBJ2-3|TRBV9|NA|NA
CASSVDVHTDTQYF
TGTGCCAGCAGCGTAGATGTTCACACAGATACGCAGTATTTT
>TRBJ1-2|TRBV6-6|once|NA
CASSYTAPGSFGYTF
TGTGCCAGCAGTTACACTGCGCCGGGGTCTTTCGGCTACACCTTC
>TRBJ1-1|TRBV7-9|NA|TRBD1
CSSSFTGGNTEAFF
TGTTCCAGCAGCTTTACAGGGGGGAACACTGAAGCTTTCTTT
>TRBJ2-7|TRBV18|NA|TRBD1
CASSQTGVGEQYF
TGTGCCAGCTCACAAACAGGGGTTGGCGAGCAGTACTTC
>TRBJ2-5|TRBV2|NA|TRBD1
CASSQQGAQETQYF
TGTGCCAGCAGTCAACAGGGGGCGCAGGAGACCCAGTACTTC
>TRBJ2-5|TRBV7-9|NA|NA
CASSLAEVGETQYF
TGTGCCAGCAGCTTAGCGGAGGTTGGGGAGACCCAGTACTTC
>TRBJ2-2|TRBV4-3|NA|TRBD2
CASSQDMVLAGGTGELFF
TGCGCCAGCAGCCAAGATATGGTGCTAGCGGGAGGCACCGGGGAGCTGTTTTTT
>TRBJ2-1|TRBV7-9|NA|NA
CASSQGGETRAYNEQFF
TGCGCCAGCAGCCAAGGTGGGGAGACTAGGGCCTACAATGAGCAGTTCTTC
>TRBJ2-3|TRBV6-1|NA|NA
CASSEEGGGTDTQYF
TGTGCCAGCAGTGAAGAGGGGGGGGGAACAGATACGCAGTATTTT
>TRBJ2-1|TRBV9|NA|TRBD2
CASSGTLFLAGGLDEQFF
TGTGCCAGCAGCGGTACTCTATTTCTAGCGGGGGGGCTCGATGAGCAGTTCTTC
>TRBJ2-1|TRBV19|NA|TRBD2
CASSPGTSGTYNEQFF
TGTGCCAGTAGTCCGGGGACTAGCGGGACGTACAATGAGCAGTTCTTC
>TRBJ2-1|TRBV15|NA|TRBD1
CATQDRGGEQFF
TGTGCCACCCAGGACAGGGGAGGTGAGCAGTTCTTC
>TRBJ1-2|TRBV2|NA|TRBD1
CASRRTGLLYGYTF
TGTGCCAGCAGGAGGACAGGGTTACTCTATGGCTACACCTTC
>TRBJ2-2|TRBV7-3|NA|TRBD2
CASSVGGTGELFF
TGTGCCAGCAGCGTGGGAGGGACCGGGGAGCTGTTTTTT
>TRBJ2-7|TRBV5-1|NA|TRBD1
CASSWTTGGCEQYF
TGCGCCAGCAGCTGGACGACAGGGGGCTGTGAGCAGTACTTC
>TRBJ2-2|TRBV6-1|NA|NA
CASSDRGYAGELFF
TGTGCCAGCAGTGACAGGGGTTATGCCGGGGAGCTGTTTTTT
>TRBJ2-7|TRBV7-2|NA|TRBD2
CASSFGLAGGGEQYF
TGTGCCAGCAGCTTTGGACTAGCGGGGGGCGGGGAGCAGTACTTC
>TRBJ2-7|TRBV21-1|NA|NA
CASSRTLAGVGSSYEQYF
TGTGCCAGCAGCCGTACACTAGCGGGAGTTGGTTCTAGCTACGAGCAGTACTTC
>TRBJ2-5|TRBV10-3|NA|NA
CAISEVGLQETQYF
TGTGCCATCAGTGAGGTGGGACTCCAAGAGACCCAGTACTTC
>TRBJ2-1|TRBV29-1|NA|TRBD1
CSVAGTGVEQFF
TGCAGCGTTGCCGGGACAGGGGTTGAGCAGTTCTTC
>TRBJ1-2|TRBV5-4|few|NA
CASSSPVNYGYTF
TGTGCCAGCAGTTCCCCCGTAAACTATGGCTACACCTTC
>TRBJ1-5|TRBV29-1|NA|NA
CSVGATHQPQHF
TGCAGCGTTGGAGCCACCCATCAGCCCCAGCATTTT
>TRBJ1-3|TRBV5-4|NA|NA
CASSLDGSSGNTIYF
TGTGCCAGCAGCTTGGACGGGAGCTCTGGAAACACCATATATTTT
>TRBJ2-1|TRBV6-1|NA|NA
CASSTGPTAYNEQFF
TGTGCCAGCAGTACAGGGCCCACAGCGTACAATGAGCAGTTCTTC
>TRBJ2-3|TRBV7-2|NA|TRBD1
CASSLDRDSTDTQYF
TGTGCCAGCAGCTTGGACAGGGATAGCACAGATACGCAGTATTTT
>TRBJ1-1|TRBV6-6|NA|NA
CATADNEATEAFF
TGTGCCACCGCGGACAACGAGGCTACTGAAGCTTTCTTT
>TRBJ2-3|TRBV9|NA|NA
CASSVGGLDTQYF
TGTGCCAGCAGCGTGGGAGGCCTAGATACGCAGTATTTT
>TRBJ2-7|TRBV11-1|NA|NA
CASSLALSLYEQYF
TGTGCCAGCAGCTTAGCGCTCAGTCTCTACGAGCAGTACTTC
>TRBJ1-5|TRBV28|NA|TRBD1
CASSLSGTGRQPQHF
TGTGCCAGCAGTTTAAGTGGGACAGGGCGTCAGCCCCAGCATTTT
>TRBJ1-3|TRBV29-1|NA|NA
CSVDEGGGNTIYF
TGCAGCGTTGATGAGGGGGGGGGAAACACCATATATTTT
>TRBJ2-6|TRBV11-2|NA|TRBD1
CASSLVGTANSGANVLTF
TGTGCCAGCAGCTTAGTCGGGACAGCTAACTCTGGGGCCAACGTCCTGACTTTC
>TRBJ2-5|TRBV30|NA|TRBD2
CAWSQRAGKAYEETQYF
TGTGCCTGGAGCCAAAGAGCGGGGAAGGCTTACGAAGAGACCCAGTACTTC
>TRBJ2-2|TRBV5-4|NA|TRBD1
CASNSRTGANTGELFF
TGTGCCAGCAACTCAAGGACAGGGGCGAACACCGGGGAGCTGTTTTTT
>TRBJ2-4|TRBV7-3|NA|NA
CASSLEPRSTNIQYF
TGTGCCAGCAGCTTAGAGCCCAGGTCGACAAACATTCAGTACTTC